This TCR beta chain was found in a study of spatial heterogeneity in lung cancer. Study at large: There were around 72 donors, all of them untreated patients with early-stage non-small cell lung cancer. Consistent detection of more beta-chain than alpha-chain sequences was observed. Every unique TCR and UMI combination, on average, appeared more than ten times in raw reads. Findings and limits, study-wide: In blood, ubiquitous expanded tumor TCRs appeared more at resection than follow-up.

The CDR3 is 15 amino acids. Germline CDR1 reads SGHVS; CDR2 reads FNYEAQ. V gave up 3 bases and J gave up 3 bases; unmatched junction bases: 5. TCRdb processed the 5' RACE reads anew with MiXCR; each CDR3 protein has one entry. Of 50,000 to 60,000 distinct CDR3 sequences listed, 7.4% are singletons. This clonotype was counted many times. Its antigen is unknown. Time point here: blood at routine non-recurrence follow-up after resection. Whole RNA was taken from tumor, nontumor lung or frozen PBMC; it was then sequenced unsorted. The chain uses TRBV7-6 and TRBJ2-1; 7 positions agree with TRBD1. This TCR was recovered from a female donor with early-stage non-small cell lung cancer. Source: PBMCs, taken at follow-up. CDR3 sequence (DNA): TGTGCCAGCAGCTTGTTGAGGGGGCTCTACAATGAGCAGTTCTTC. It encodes CASSLLRGLYNEQFF.